This TCR beta chain was found in a study of PD-1 blockade in classical Hodgkin lymphoma. Study conclusions and caveats: The baseline diversity of complete responders showed similarity to that of newly diagnosed patients. Patients excluded were those beginning nivolumab under 1 year after ASCT.

V was cut by 8 bases and J by 0 bases, with 8 bases left in between. The CDR3 is 14 amino acids. Germline loops: CDR1 MNHNS, CDR2 SASEGT. Assay: immunoSEQ multiplex PCR; the TCRdb copy retains only in-frame clones and omits some. The repertoire holds roughly 15,000 clones, with more than 65% as singletons. All patients relapsed after autologous stem cell transplantation, and brentuximab vedotin exposure varied. Best overall response was complete response, partial response or progressive disease in these relapsed/refractory classical Hodgkin lymphoma patients. Concerning this clone itself: No antigen is known for it.

J is TRBJ1-6 and V is TRBV6-1, with D perhaps matching TRBD1 (5 bases). The origin of this receptor is a human donor with classical Hodgkin lymphoma. Here the sequenced sample was peripheral blood mononuclear cells (PBMCs), taken at baseline. DNA of the CDR3: TGTGCCAGCGGGGGGGTCTCCTATAATTCACCCCTCCACTTT. Amino acids: CASGGVSYNSPLHF.